The 18 T cell receptor beta chains below all came from one sample that was sequenced in a study of control samples from healthy donors and cancer patients. The repertoire was sequenced with immunoSEQ multiplex PCR; TCRdb's copy has only in-frame clones and lacks some. Of tens of thousands of clones detected, 88% appear once; the ten largest clones hold approximately 14%. Material: blood. These receptors originate from a woman between 65 and 79 years old in good health.

The genes are TRBV5-1 and TRBJ2-5; no reliable D call. V lost 3 bases and J 5 bases, leaving 11 bases between the germline ends. The CDR3 totals 13 residues. Germline V lookup: CDR1 SGHRS, CDR2 YFSETQ. CDR3 sequence reads: CASSSPPVETQYF. The DNA of the CDR3 is TGCGCCAGCAGCTCCCCTCCGGTTGAGACCCAGTACTTC.

This chain uses TRBV12-3 or TRBV12-4 with TRBJ2-3; no clear D gene. The CDR3 contains 12 residues. V shed 3 bases and J shed 2 bases, with 3 bases lying between them. The CDR3 is CASSFTTDTQYF. DNA for the CDR3: TGTGCCAGCAGTTTTACCACAGATACGCAGTATTTT.

V gene TRBV29-1 combines with J gene TRBJ2-7; tentatively, D is TRBD1 (5 bases). The CDR3 contains 14 residues. Trimming shortened V by 5 bases and J by 0 bases, and 14 bases separated the two germline ends. The germline CDR1 and CDR2 sequences are SQVTM and ANQGSEA. CDR3 nucleotides: TGCAGCGTTAGGCCCCTGGGGCCCTCCTACGAGCAGTACTTC. It encodes CSVRPLGPSYEQYF.

V gene TRBV4-3 combines with J gene TRBJ1-6; no clear D. V was trimmed by 0 bases and J by 11 bases, leaving 11 bases between them. The CDR3 is 14 amino acids. The germline gives CDR1 LGHNA, CDR2 YSLEER. The CDR3 spells CASSQEAGPAPLHF. In DNA, the CDR3 is TGCGCCAGCAGCCAAGAGGCCGGTCCAGCACCCCTCCACTTT.

The chain carries TRBV6-5 and TRBJ1-1; 7 nucleotides match TRBD1. Trimming at V came to 2 bases and at J to 5 bases, leaving 8 bases not matched to a gene. The CDR3 is made up of 15 amino acids. Germline-derived CDR1 and CDR2 are MNHEY and SVGAGI. The CDR3 DNA reads as TGTGCCAGCAGTTACAGGGGGCAATTGTGGACTGAAGCTTTCTTT. Its translation is CASSYRGQLWTEAFF.

The V call is TRBV11-2, the J call TRBJ2-5; D tentatively reads TRBD1 or TRBD2 (5 bases each). Germline CDR1 SGHAT, CDR2 FQNNGV. The CDR3 runs 16 residues. V was shortened by 6 bases and J by 0 bases, with 17 bases between the two germline ends. In DNA form, the CDR3 reads TGTGCCAGCAGTCGGTCAGGGAGTGGGTACCAAGAGACCCAGTACTTC. Its protein is CASSRSGSGYQETQYF.

The sample holds one count of this clone. Relative to the germline gene, one junction end is altered; a read error may explain this. The chain has TRBV29-1 and TRBJ1-4; D gene ambiguous. The CDR3 totals 13 residues. Germline values: CDR1 SQVTM, CDR2 ANQGSEA. CDR3 in DNA: TGCAGCGTTCAAGAGATCTTGAATGAAAAACTGTTTTTT. As protein: CSVQEILNEKLFF.

The chain links TRBV6-5 to TRBJ1-2; D is unresolved. The germline V gene encodes CDR1 MNHEY and CDR2 SVGAGI. The CDR3 runs to 14 residues. Trimming shortened V by 6 bases and J by 3 bases, and 14 bases separated the two germline ends. The CDR3 spells CASRGIGLDYGYTF. CDR3 coding DNA: TGTGCCAGCAGGGGGATTGGACTCGACTATGGCTACACCTTC.

This chain joins TRBV5-6 and TRBJ2-7, with 10 bases aligning to TRBD1. In germline, CDR1 is SGHDT, CDR2 YYEEEE. The CDR3 is made up of 16 amino acids. With 2 bases clipped from V and 1 base from J, the junction kept 6 bases outside the gene matches. CDR3 in DNA: TGTGCCAGCAGCTTAGGGGGACAGGGGACATCCTACGAGCAGTACTTC. Its protein product is CASSLGGQGTSYEQYF.

The chain carries TRBV7-8 and TRBJ1-4, with TRBD1 matching 11 bases. This CDR3 contains 15 residues. CDR1 SGHVS and CDR2 FQNEAQ come from the germline V gene. The ends lost 5 bases at V and 6 bases at J; junction bases unmatched: 5. Here the CDR3 reads CASSPGQGVYEKLFF. The CDR3 region has the DNA TGTGCCAGCAGCCCGGGACAGGGGGTGTATGAAAAACTGTTTTTT.

The V and J genes are TRBV5-6 and TRBJ2-5; D not resolved. V gave up 4 bases and J gave up 0 bases, with 4 bases separating them. The CDR3 is made up of 12 amino acids. The germline V gene has CDR1 SGHDT and CDR2 YYEEEE. In DNA form, the CDR3 reads TGTGCCAGCAGCCGTAACCAAGAGACCCAGTACTTC. This encodes CASSRNQETQYF.

The J gene is TRBJ2-3, the V gene TRBV5-6; D is tentatively TRBD1 or TRBD2 (7 bases each). The CDR3 runs 17 residues. The V gene lost 3 bases and the J gene lost 2 bases, with 19 bases spanning the gap. CDR1 SGHDT and CDR2 YYEEEE come from the germline V gene. The CDR3: CASSSGGRDLYTDTQYF. The CDR3 nucleotides are TGTGCCAGCAGCTCAGGGGGGAGGGACTTGTACACAGATACGCAGTATTTT.

The V gene is TRBV19, the J gene TRBJ2-1; 8 nucleotides agree with TRBD2. The CDR3 covers 13 residues. The J segment lost 7 bases and the V segment lost 10 bases, leaving 9 bases of the junction unmatched. From germline, CDR1 is LNHDA and CDR2 SQIVND (reference sequence). This chain's CDR3 is CATAGVGLNEQFF. The CDR3 DNA reads as TGTGCCACAGCGGGAGTGGGCCTAAATGAGCAGTTCTTC. Looking up the rest from reference TRBV19 and TRBJ2-1 gives the full variable domain: DGGITQSPKYLFRKEGQNVTLSCEQNLNHDAMYWYRQDPGQGLRLIYYSQIVNDFQKGDIAEGYSVSREKKESFPLTVTSAQKNPTAFYLCATAGVGLNEQFFGPGTRLTVL.

This clone was counted once. The V call is TRBV6-1, the J call TRBJ1-2; 9 bases are shared with TRBD1. CDR1 is MNHNS, CDR2 SASEGT, per germline. This CDR3 contains 14 residues. Trimming at V came to 2 bases and at J to 8 bases, leaving 6 bases not matched to a gene. CDR3 coding DNA: TGTGCCAGCAGTGAAATCCGGGACAGGGTAGGCTACACCTTC. Residues: CASSEIRDRVGYTF.

The chain is built from TRBV5-4 and TRBJ1-3; 12 nucleotides match TRBD1. CDR3 length equals 16 residues. V shed 5 bases, J shed 3 bases, and the junction held 6 bases outside the gene matches. CDR1 is SGHNT, CDR2 YYREEE, per germline (reference sequence). CDR3 bases: TGTGCCAGCAGTCCGGGACAGGGGGCTGGTGGAAACACCATATATTTT. This translates into CASSPGQGAGGNTIYF.

This clone is a singleton in its sample. The rearrangement joins TRBV4-3 to TRBJ2-3; 7 bases map to TRBD1. The CDR3 loop spans 17 amino acids. V lost 0 bases to trimming and J lost 11 bases; unmatched junction nucleotides: 17. Germline assignment: CDR1 LGHNA and CDR2 YSLEER. The CDR3 region has the DNA TGCGCCAGCAGCCAAGATGAAGGAGTGGACAGGCCAGATGGGCAGTATTTT. It yields the protein CASSQDEGVDRPDGQYF.

DNA for the CDR3: TGCGCCAGCAGCCCGACTAGCGGGAGTCCAGATACGCAGTATTTT. It yields the protein CASSPTSGSPDTQYF. The V gene is TRBV5-1, the J gene TRBJ2-3, with TRBD2 matching 12 bases. The germline CDR1 and CDR2 sequences are SGHRS and YFSETQ. This CDR3 is 15 amino acids long. The ends lost 4 bases at V and 4 bases at J; junction bases unmatched: 4.

The chain links TRBV6-5 to TRBJ1-2; 8 bases match TRBD1. The junction had 4 bases not matched to a gene; V was cut back by 6 bases and J by 7 bases. This CDR3 region has 12 residues. CDR1 is MNHEY, CDR2 SVGAGI, per germline. CDR3 DNA sequence: TGTGCCAGCAGGCCAGGGGGCGGTGGCTACACCTTC. Protein: CASRPGGGGYTF.